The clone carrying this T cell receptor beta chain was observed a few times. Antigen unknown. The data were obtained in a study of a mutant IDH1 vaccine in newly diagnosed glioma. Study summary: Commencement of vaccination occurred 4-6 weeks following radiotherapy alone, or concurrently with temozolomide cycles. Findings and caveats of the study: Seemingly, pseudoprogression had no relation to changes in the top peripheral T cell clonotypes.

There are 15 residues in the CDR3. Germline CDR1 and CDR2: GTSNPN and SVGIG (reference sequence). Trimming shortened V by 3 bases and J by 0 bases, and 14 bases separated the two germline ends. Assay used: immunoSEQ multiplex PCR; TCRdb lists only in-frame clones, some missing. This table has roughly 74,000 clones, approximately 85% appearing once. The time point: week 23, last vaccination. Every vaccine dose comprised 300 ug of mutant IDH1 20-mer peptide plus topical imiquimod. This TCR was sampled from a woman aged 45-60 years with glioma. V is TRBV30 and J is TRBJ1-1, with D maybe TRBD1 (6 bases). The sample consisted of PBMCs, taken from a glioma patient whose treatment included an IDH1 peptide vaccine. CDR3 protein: CAWSAYRALNTEAFF. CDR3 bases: TGTGCCTGGAGCGCCTACAGGGCCTTGAACACTGAAGCTTTCTTT.